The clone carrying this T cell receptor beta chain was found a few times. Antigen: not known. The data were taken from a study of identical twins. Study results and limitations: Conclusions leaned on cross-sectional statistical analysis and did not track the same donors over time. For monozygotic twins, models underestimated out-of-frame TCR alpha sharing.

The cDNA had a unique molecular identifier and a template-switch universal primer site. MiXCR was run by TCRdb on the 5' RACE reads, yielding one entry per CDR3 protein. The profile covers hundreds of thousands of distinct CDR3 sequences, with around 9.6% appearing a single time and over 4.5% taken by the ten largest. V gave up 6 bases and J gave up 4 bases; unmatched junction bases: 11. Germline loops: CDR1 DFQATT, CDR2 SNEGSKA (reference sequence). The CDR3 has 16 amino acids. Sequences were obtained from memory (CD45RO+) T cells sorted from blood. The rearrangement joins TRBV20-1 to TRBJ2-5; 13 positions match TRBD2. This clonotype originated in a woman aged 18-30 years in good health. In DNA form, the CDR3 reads TGCAGTGCGAGGACTAGCGGGAGAGAGGGGGGAGAGACCCAGTACTTC. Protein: CSARTSGREGGETQYF.